The 12 T cell receptor beta chains reported below all come from one sample, sequenced in a study of T cell clonality in common variable immunodeficiency. Study-level results: Common variable immunodeficiency TCR beta sequences reportedly had fewer deletions and N-nucleotide insertions.

Antigens of these TCRs are unknown. Using immunoSEQ multiplex PCR, the repertoire was profiled, and TCRdb retains in-frame clones only, with some absent. The data show over 11,000 clones, with none appearing a single time. The specimen was peripheral blood mononuclear cells. These receptor sequences come from a human donor with common variable immunodeficiency.

A word on this clone: With the read ending 3 residues before the CDR3 end, the germline J gene is used to fill in that end. This chain connects TRBV19 to TRBJ2-1, with D tentatively TRBD2 (5 bases). Trimming cost V 7 bases and J 2 bases, with 12 bases left between them. The length of the CDR3 is 14 residues. Germline CDR1 is LNHDA and CDR2 is SQIVND (reference sequence). The CDR3 DNA, read in part, is TGTGCCAGTAAATCGGGGAACACCTACAATGAG. As protein: CASKSGNTYNE. The CDR3 in full is CASKSGNTYNEQFF.

By frequency in the sample, this clone is medium-sized (0.01 to 0.1%). The CDR3 end is not reached by the read, which stops 3 residues before it; the germline J gene fills it in. The chain links TRBV19 to TRBJ2-7; 7 bases are a match to TRBD2. V shed 5 bases and J 2 bases; nucleotides not matched to a gene: 9. Germline loops: CDR1 LNHDA, CDR2 SQIVND (reference sequence). The CDR3 is made up of 15 amino acids. CDR3 DNA (partial): TGTGCCAGTAGTGCCGGGACTACTTCTACCTACGAG. This sequence encodes CASSAGTTSTYE. Given in full, the CDR3 is CASSAGTTSTYEQYF.

In its sample, this clone was seen a few times. The sequenced fragment ends 3 residues before the CDR3 boundary, so the rest is inferred from the germline J gene. V is TRBV30 and J is TRBJ1-2, with TRBD1 as a possible D gene (6 bases). Germline values: CDR1 GTSNPN, CDR2 SVGIG (reference sequence). The CDR3 length is 12 residues. The sequenced part of the CDR3 DNA is TGTGCCTGGAGTGAGGGACATAAGGGC. Its translation: CAWSEGHKG. The whole CDR3 reads CAWSEGHKGYTF. The full variable domain, completed using reference TRBV30 and TRBJ1-2, is SQTIHQWPATLVQPVGSPLSLECTVEGTSNPNLYWYRQAAGRGLQLLFYSVGIGQISSEVPQNLSASRPQDRQFILSSKKLLLSDSGFYLCAWSEGHKGYTFGSGTRLTVV.

Note on this clone: The CDR3 is cut off 3 residues early in the read; its end comes from the germline J gene. The V gene is TRBV7-2, the J gene TRBJ2-1; possible D gene TRBD2, 5 bases. This CDR3 is built from 12 residues. Trimming took off 2 bases at V and 9 bases at J, with 8 bases between the two ends. The germline V gene encodes CDR1 SGHTA and CDR2 FQGNSA. The CDR3 reads CASSLRLSEQFF. The covered CDR3 bases are TGTGCCAGCAGCTTAAGACTAAGTGAG.

The part of the CDR3 DNA that was read is TGTGCCAGTAGAGAGGGGTACTACGCCGAG. This translates into CASREGYYAE. The CDR3 as a whole reads CASREGYYAEQYF. This chain links TRBV19 with TRBJ2-7; D possibly matches TRBD1 or TRBD2 (5 bases each). The CDR3 is cut off 3 residues early in the read; its end comes from the germline J gene. V shed 6 bases and J shed 6 bases, with 15 bases lying between them. There are 13 residues in the CDR3. CDR1 LNHDA and CDR2 SQIVND come from the germline V gene (reference sequence). Together with reference TRBV19 and TRBJ2-7, the CDR3 gives the full variable domain: DGGITQSPKYLFRKEGQNVTLSCEQNLNHDAMYWYRQDPGQGLRLIYYSQIVNDFQKGDIAEGYSVSREKKESFPLTVTSAQKNPTAFYLCASREGYYAEQYFGPGTRLTVT.

Concerning this clone: With the read ending 3 residues before the CDR3 end, the germline J gene is used to fill in that end. The J gene is TRBJ2-7, the V gene TRBV2; D is unresolved. CDR1 and CDR2 from the germline V gene are SNHLY and FYNNEI. The V end was cut by 3 bases, the J end by 1 base, with 4 bases between. CDR3 size: 12 residues. The sequenced part of the CDR3 DNA is TGTGCCAGCAGTGATTCGTCCTACGAG. Residues: CASSDSSYE. The entire CDR3 sequence reads CASSDSSYEQYF.

To note about this clone: The CDR3 is cut off 3 residues early in the read; its end comes from the germline J gene. The chain joins TRBV7-9 to TRBJ2-5; 8 bases line up with TRBD2. The CDR3 runs 13 residues. Trimming took 5 bases from V and 7 from J; bases not matched to a gene: 6. Germline CDR1 and CDR2: SEHNR and FQNEAQ (reference sequence). The DNA read from the CDR3 is TGTGCCAGCAGCATGTCGGCGGGGGGGACC. Encoded protein: CASSMSAGGT. The CDR3, in full, reads CASSMSAGGTQYF.

The sample holds a few counts of this clone. Sequencing ends 3 residues short of the CDR3 end; the germline J gene provides the rest. V and J are TRBV6-2 or TRBV6-3 and TRBJ2-4; possible D gene TRBD1, 6 bases. The length of the CDR3 is 16 residues. Germline CDR1 MNHEY, CDR2 SVGEGT. The V end was cut by 2 bases, the J end by 3 bases, with 14 bases between. The CDR3 sequence is CASSYKTGYDKNIQYF. Incomplete CDR3 DNA: TGTGCCAGCAGTTACAAGACAGGATATGACAAAAACATT.

The part of the CDR3 DNA that was read is TGTGCCAGCAGCCCTACAGGAAACTCCTACGAG. Translating it yields CASSPTGNSYE. Given in full, the CDR3 is CASSPTGNSYEQYF. The genes are TRBV7-2 and TRBJ2-7; possible D gene TRBD1, 5 bases. Read data end 3 residues before the CDR3 end; the end is taken from the germline J gene. Germline CDR1 is SGHTA and CDR2 is FQGNSA. The CDR3 covers 14 residues. V was clipped by 5 bases and J by 0 bases, with 11 bases between them.

In the case of this clone: Read data end 3 residues before the CDR3 end; the end is taken from the germline J gene. V usage is TRBV18 and J usage is TRBJ2-2; 8 positions agree with TRBD2. Germline V CDR1 and CDR2: KGHSH, LQKENI. Trimming took 4 bases from V and 3 from J; bases not matched to a gene: 7. The CDR3 runs 16 residues. The covered CDR3 bases are TGTGCCAGCTCACTTCTAGCGGGTTTGGACACCGGGGAG. Translated: CASSLLAGLDTGE. The full CDR3 is CASSLLAGLDTGELFF.

This clone counts as medium-sized. The CDR3 sequence: CSVEVSGFEAFF. The sequenced CDR3 bases are TGCAGCGTTGAGGTGTCGGGTTTTGAG. The chain is built from TRBV29-1 and TRBJ1-1; the D is unclear. Read data end 3 residues before the CDR3 end; the end is taken from the germline J gene. The CDR3 length is 12 residues. Germline V CDR1 and CDR2: SQVTM, ANQGSEA.

Notes on this clone: The observed sequence ends 3 residues before the CDR3 terminus, with the missing tail filled in from the germline J gene. The gene calls are TRBV10-2 and TRBJ2-1; 13 bases match TRBD2. The CDR3 length is 16 residues. CDR1 and CDR2 from the germline V gene are WSHSY and SAAADI. V was clipped by 6 bases and J by 9 bases; unmatched bases: 11. CDR3 residues: CASSPTILAGGREQFF. CDR3 DNA, as far as it was read: TGCGCCAGCAGCCCAACCATACTAGCGGGGGGGCGTGAG.